The entry that follows covers one TCR beta chain sequence. MiXCR, applied by TCRdb to the reads, yields one record per CDR3 protein. The sample records 150,000 to 200,000 distinct CDR3 sequences, about an eighth being singletons. The V and J ends lost 2 bases and 2 bases, in that order; junction bases with no gene match: 5. The CDR3 covers 15 residues. Germline V gives CDR1 DFQATT, CDR2 SNEGSKA (reference sequence). The sample is drawn from a study of T cell repertoires in cytomegalovirus infection. The clonotype originates from a human donor in good health (CMV status not recorded). Some clones in this sample may be carry-over from other donors' samples. This chain connects TRBV20-1 to TRBJ2-7; 11 bases fit TRBD2. The sample consisted of PBMCs. The chain's CDR3 is CSARKTSGSAYEQYF. The CDR3 DNA reads TGCAGTGCTAGAAAAACTAGCGGGAGTGCCTACGAGCAGTACTTC.